The source of this T cell receptor (beta chain) is a study of blood T cell repertoires in COVID-19 (dated by TCRdb to between 2020 and 2021). Study-wide context: Samples from collaborators originated in the United States, Italy and Spain and spanned both the acute and convalescent phases of COVID-19. The material from the prospective study consisted of cDNA or gDNA derived from T cells, B-cell-depleted T cells, or PBMCs. The dataset comprised deeply sampled blood TCRbeta repertoires from subjects exposed to, actively infected with, or recovered from COVID-19. The repertoires were released in a freely available public database intended as a resource for research on the immune response to SARS-CoV-2. The samples were drawn from two sources: the first 160 participants of the ongoing ImmuneRACE study, and fewer than 1,500 subjects contributed by 6 global collaborators. Sample metadata almost always included a de-identified subject ID, COVID-19 status, age in years and sex. Where available, HLA class I and class II types were taken from metadata supplied by the sample provider and were not determined by assay-based typing.

From the cysteine up to the phenylalanine, the CDR3 has a length of 16 residues. Solely the CDR3 DNA is kept, with 48 bases framed from the first base. The germline V gene supplies CDR1 SGHDT and CDR2 YYEEEE. V drops 2 bases and J drops 7 bases, leaving 19 bases in between. In this sample, this clone turned up a few times. Its specific antigen is unknown. Base-call qualities are not available, and no considerably larger clone is one nucleotide away. Whole blood was collected in K2EDTA tubes by collaborating institutions according to the institutions' own protocols. For TCRbeta analysis, collaborator samples were shipped as frozen whole blood, as isolated PBMCs, or as DNA extracted from either sample type. The immunoSEQ Assay, a bias-controlled multiplex PCR, was used to amplify TCRbeta CDR3 regions from genomic DNA. As for how the authors treated the data: Within the assay, amplification of reference gene primers was used to estimate how many nucleated cells each sample contained. To quantify the absolute abundance of each unique TCRbeta CDR3 rearrangement, sequence reads were collapsed and filtered. For each sample, productive Simpson clonality was calculated by taking the square root of Simpson's diversity index across productive rearrangements. This is the immuneACCESS table as TCRdb keeps it, with only in-frame sequences that have V and J called. A part of the clones is gone; compared with another copy, unresolved V genes explain less than half, and the rest is unexplained. V and J calls and clone size are those listed in that table; D and trimming were worked out from the DNA. Counted in this sample were 35,000 to 45,000 clones; about 90% of them appeared once. The ten most abundant clones make up approximately 8.3% of the sample.

Broader findings and caveats from the paper: Clinical and demographic metadata were provided uncurated, with the amount varying by source and participant.

This clonotype was sampled from a man aged 45-60 years with active COVID-19. Recombination connected TRBV5-6 to TRBJ1-5, with no D gene named confidently. Sequenced input: peripheral blood. The bases read TGTGCCAGCAGCTTACGAACGAGGGAGGGTTGGCAGCCCCAGCATTTT. Its amino acids are CASSLRTREGWQPQHF.